What follows are 31 T cell receptor beta chains derived from one specimen sequenced in a study of T cell repertoires in cytomegalovirus infection (dated by TCRdb to about 2019). The listed sequencing device is Illumina HiSeq 1500. TCRdb redid the processing of the public reads, applying fastp at Q25 and MiXCR, and retained in-frame beta chains. All rows with the same CDR3 protein become a single entry with the most common DNA and genes. The sample contains about 190,000 distinct CDR3 sequences, roughly 28% of them found a single time. Together, the top ten hold approximately 30% of the sample. The sequencing input was PBMCs. The receptors originated from a human donor in good health (CMV status not recorded). Some clones in this sample may be carry-over from other donors' samples.

The chain recombines TRBV7-9 with TRBJ2-3; D is uncertain. Germline CDR1 SEHNR, CDR2 FQNEAQ (reference sequence). The V and J ends lost 1 base and 2 bases respectively, with 13 bases between them. The CDR3 runs to 16 residues. This CDR3 is CASSLGADLYTDTQYF. The CDR3 DNA reads TGTGCCAGCAGCTTAGGGGCAGACCTTTACACAGATACGCAGTATTTT. Filled out from reference TRBV7-9 and TRBJ2-3, the complete variable domain reads DTGVSQNPRHKITKRGQNVTFRCDPISEHNRLYWYRQTLGQGPEFLTYFQNEAQLEKSRLLSDRFSAERPKGSFSTLEIQRTEQGDSAMYLCASSLGADLYTDTQYFGPGTRLTVL.

This clonotype was seen more than once but under ten times. The chain has TRBV12-3 or TRBV12-4 and TRBJ2-7; D is perhaps TRBD2 (6 bases). CDR3 length: 12 residues. V gave up 2 bases and J gave up 9 bases, with 11 bases separating them. The CDR3 spells CASSLKAEGQYF. The CDR3 DNA follows: TGTGCCAGCAGTTTAAAGGCGGAGGGGCAGTACTTC.

As for this clonotype: An end of the junction differs from the germline gene, which may be a read error. As DNA, the CDR3 is TGTGACAGCAGCGCTCGCCCAGTGGGGAATGAGCAGTTCTTC. Translation: CDSSARPVGNEQFF. This chain links TRBV7-6 with TRBJ2-1; D gene unclear. This CDR3 region has 14 residues. CDR1 and CDR2 (germline): SGHVS, FNYEAQ.

V gene TRBV12-3 or TRBV12-4 combines with J gene TRBJ2-5, with D tentatively TRBD2 (5 bases). This CDR3 comprises 14 residues. V lost 3 bases and J lost 2, with 10 bases in between. The CDR3 sequence: CASSFRSGQETQYF. CDR3 nucleotides: TGTGCCAGCAGTTTTAGGTCGGGGCAAGAGACCCAGTACTTC.

The J gene is TRBJ2-1, the V gene TRBV7-2; no clear D gene. CDR1 is SGHTA and CDR2 is FQGNSA in the germline V gene. The V gene lost 3 bases and the J gene lost 3 bases, with 6 bases spanning the gap. The CDR3 sequence is 13 residues long. This CDR3 is CASSFQIYNEQFF. As DNA, the CDR3 is TGTGCCAGCAGCTTTCAGATCTACAATGAGCAGTTCTTC.

This clonotype has more than one count but fewer than ten. This sequence joins TRBV19 and TRBJ1-4; D is ambiguous. Germline CDR1 is LNHDA and CDR2 is SQIVND (reference sequence). CDR3 length: 16 residues. V dropped 6 bases and J dropped 0 bases, with 14 bases sitting between them. DNA for the CDR3: TGTGCCAGTAGACCCGCGGAGGCCCCAACTAATGAAAAACTGTTTTTT. This sequence encodes CASRPAEAPTNEKLFF. Full variable domain (missing parts from reference TRBV19 and TRBJ1-4): DGGITQSPKYLFRKEGQNVTLSCEQNLNHDAMYWYRQDPGQGLRLIYYSQIVNDFQKGDIAEGYSVSREKKESFPLTVTSAQKNPTAFYLCASRPAEAPTNEKLFFGSGTQLSVL.

V is TRBV7-9 and J is TRBJ1-2; 7 bases map to TRBD1. Trimming removed 5 bases from V and 5 bases from J; junction bases left unmatched: 8. Germline V CDR1 and CDR2: SEHNR, FQNEAQ (reference sequence). The CDR3 sequence is 14 residues long. The CDR3, as DNA: TGTGCCAGCAGCACACAGGGGACAGCGTATGGCTACACCTTC. Translating gives CASSTQGTAYGYTF.

This clonotype appeared a few times. The chain carries TRBV7-2 and TRBJ2-5; 7 positions agree with TRBD2. This CDR3 spans 16 amino acids. Germline-derived CDR1 and CDR2 are SGHTA and FQGNSA. After removal of 6 bases from V and 2 bases from J, the junction contained 12 bases not matched to a gene. The CDR3 loop reads CASRATGTNPQETQYF. CDR3 coding DNA: TGTGCCAGCAGGGCTACCGGGACTAACCCTCAAGAGACCCAGTACTTC.

V gene TRBV27 combines with J gene TRBJ2-3; D might be TRBD1 or TRBD2, each matching 6 bases. The germline gives CDR1 MNHEY, CDR2 SMNVEV (reference sequence). This CDR3 is 16 amino acids long. V was shortened by 5 bases and J by 1 base, with 16 bases between the two germline ends. CDR3 protein: CASSLLRGPGTDTQYF. The DNA of the CDR3 is TGTGCCAGCAGTCTCCTTCGGGGGCCTGGCACAGATACGCAGTATTTT.

This chain joins TRBV5-1 and TRBJ1-1; possible D gene TRBD1, 5 bases. The V gene lost 3 bases and the J gene lost 1 base, with 10 bases spanning the gap. The V gene's germline CDR1 is SGHRS and CDR2 YFSETQ. This CDR3 has 14 residues. In nucleotides, the CDR3 is TGCGCCAGCAGCTGGGGGGGAACGAACACTGAAGCTTTCTTT. Protein: CASSWGGTNTEAFF.

This clonotype was recorded a few times. The rearrangement uses TRBV6-1 and TRBJ1-1; possible D gene TRBD1, 5 bases. Per germline, CDR1 MNHNS and CDR2 SASEGT. V dropped 7 bases and J dropped 8 bases, with 23 bases sitting between them. The CDR3 consists of 15 residues. The chain's CDR3 is CASNVQGTAFLEAFF. In DNA form, the CDR3 reads TGTGCCAGCAATGTACAAGGGACGGCCTTCTTGGAAGCTTTCTTT.

CDR3 in amino acids: CAISAQAYEQYF. The CDR3 nucleotides read TGTGCCATCAGTGCACAGGCCTACGAGCAGTACTTC. The genes are TRBV10-3 and TRBJ2-7, with D tentatively TRBD1 (5 bases). CDR1 is ENHRY, CDR2 SYGVKD, per germline. The CDR3 has 12 residues. Trimming cost V 4 bases and J 2 bases, with 6 bases left between them.

The sample holds a few counts of this clonotype. The chain is built from TRBV7-3 and TRBJ2-5; D possibly corresponds to TRBD2 (7 bases). The CDR3 runs 17 residues. Germline V gene sequence: CDR1 SGHTA, CDR2 FQGTGA. Between the trimmed V and J ends, which lost 5 bases and 2 bases, there was a span of 21 bases. CDR3 DNA: TGTGCCAGCAGCATAGAGGGGGTCGGAGCGGGGCAAGAGACCCAGTACTTC. Protein sequence: CASSIEGVGAGQETQYF.

This chain links TRBV12-3 or TRBV12-4 with TRBJ2-1; 7 bases match TRBD2. CDR3 length: 16 amino acids. Germline trimming cut 5 bases from V and 11 bases from J; bases unmatched to any gene: 18. The CDR3 spells CASSPSRGTAGSKQFF. As DNA, the CDR3 is TGTGCCAGCAGTCCGTCGCGGGGGACCGCCGGGAGTAAGCAGTTCTTC.

The chain is built from TRBV19 and TRBJ2-7; D not certain. CDR3 length equals 13 residues. The germline V and J ends were trimmed by 5 bases and 0 bases, with 8 bases remaining between them. CDR1 is LNHDA, CDR2 SQIVND, per germline (reference sequence). DNA of the CDR3: TGTGCCAGTAGTCGACGGACCTCCTACGAGCAGTACTTC. Amino acid sequence: CASSRRTSYEQYF.

This clonotype was seen a handful of times. This chain connects TRBV5-6 to TRBJ1-5; 9 bases agree with TRBD1. The CDR3 runs 17 residues. The germline V gene has CDR1 SGHDT and CDR2 YYEEEE. After removal of 3 bases from V and 6 bases from J, the junction contained 13 bases not matched to a gene. The CDR3: CASSSSGQGLGVQPQHF. The CDR3 DNA reads as TGTGCCAGCAGCTCCTCGGGACAGGGATTGGGAGTTCAGCCCCAGCATTTT.

CDR3 coding DNA: TGCAGTGCTAGAGGACAGGGGGAGGCAGGGCAGTACTTC. Translation: CSARGQGEAGQYF. V and J are TRBV20-1 and TRBJ2-7, with TRBD1 matching 9 bases. Trimming removed 1 base from V and 9 bases from J; junction bases left unmatched: 7. CDR1 and CDR2 (germline): DFQATT, SNEGSKA (reference sequence). This CDR3 is built from 13 residues.

This clonotype was detected a few times. The rearrangement joins TRBV4-1 to TRBJ2-1, with TRBD1 identical over 9 bases. V dropped 0 bases and J dropped 6; count of bases not matched to a gene: 9. Germline V gives CDR1 MGHRA, CDR2 YSYEKL. The CDR3 totals 17 residues. The CDR3: CASSQEGGQGPINEQFF. The CDR3 DNA is TGCGCCAGCAGCCAAGAAGGGGGACAGGGTCCCATCAATGAGCAGTTCTTC.

The CDR3 DNA reads as TGTGCCAGCAGTGAAGGGACAGGGGGCAACACTGAAGCTTTCTTT. Translating it yields CASSEGTGGNTEAFF. The rearrangement uses TRBV6-1 and TRBJ1-1, with 11 bases identical to TRBD1. CDR3 size: 15 residues. The junction had 0 bases not matched to a gene; V was cut back by 1 base and J by 2 bases. Per the germline V gene, CDR1 is MNHNS and CDR2 is SASEGT.

J is TRBJ1-3 and V is TRBV20-1, with D uncertain. Germline V CDR1 and CDR2: DFQATT, SNEGSKA (reference sequence). With 6 bases removed from V and 4 bases from J, the gap between germline ends came to 16 bases. This CDR3 spans 14 amino acids. CDR3 nucleotide sequence: TGCAGTGCCGATTATCCCAAGGGCGGAAACACCATATATTTT. Translation: CSADYPKGGNTIYF.

The CDR3 loop reads CASSLLKSGGTDTQYF. The CDR3 DNA follows: TGTGCCAGCAGCCTCTTAAAGAGCGGGGGCACAGATACGCAGTATTTT. The chain recombines TRBV7-8 with TRBJ2-3, with TRBD2 matching 7 bases. Germline CDR1 SGHVS, CDR2 FQNEAQ. This CDR3 is 16 amino acids long. Losses at the gene ends were 5 bases for V and 1 base for J; bases not matched to a gene: 9.

This clonotype was observed at least ten times. This chain uses TRBV5-4 with TRBJ1-1; 7 bases are a match to TRBD1. In germline, CDR1 is SGHNT, CDR2 YYREEE (reference sequence). V gave up 4 bases and J gave up 4 bases; unmatched junction bases: 16. The CDR3 contains 17 residues. The CDR3 DNA reads as TGTGCCAGCAGCCCATCTAGGTCGACAGGGCCGGGCACTGAAGCTTTCTTT. This codes for CASSPSRSTGPGTEAFF.

This clonotype was counted once. The V call is TRBV6-2 or TRBV6-3, the J call TRBJ2-7, with D perhaps matching TRBD1 (6 bases). Per the germline V gene, CDR1 is MNHEY and CDR2 is SVGEGT. This CDR3 is 13 amino acids long. V gave up 6 bases and J gave up 3 bases, with 12 bases separating them. The DNA for the CDR3 is TGTGCCAGCAGCCTCACAGGGTACTACGAGCAGTACTTC. This encodes CASSLTGYYEQYF.

Only a few counts were recorded for this clonotype. The chain combines TRBV20-1 with TRBJ2-3, with 10 bases aligning to TRBD2. V trimming: 5 bases; J trimming: 4 bases; junction bases outside the gene matches: 9. The V gene's germline CDR1 is DFQATT and CDR2 SNEGSKA (reference sequence). CDR3 length: 15 amino acids. This CDR3 is CSAGKSGGAADTQYF. CDR3 bases: TGCAGTGCTGGCAAAAGCGGGGGGGCGGCAGATACGCAGTATTTT.

V gene TRBV4-1 combines with J gene TRBJ2-6, with TRBD1 matching 7 bases. Per germline, CDR1 MGHRA and CDR2 YSYEKL. This CDR3 has 18 amino acids. J was trimmed by 0 bases and V by 1 base; bases with no gene match: 6. CDR3 protein: CASSQGSTGVSGANVLTF. In nucleotides, the CDR3 is TGCGCCAGCAGCCAAGGGTCCACAGGGGTCTCTGGGGCCAACGTCCTGACTTTC.

The V gene is TRBV10-3, the J gene TRBJ2-2; tentatively, D is TRBD2 (6 bases). The CDR3 covers 15 residues. Germline-derived CDR1 and CDR2 are ENHRY and SYGVKD. Trimming took 6 bases from V and 3 from J, leaving 14 bases between them. As DNA, the CDR3 is TGTGCCATCAGCCGACGGGGGACGGACACCGGGGAGCTGTTTTTT. It is translated as CAISRRGTDTGELFF.

The chain carries TRBV2 and TRBJ1-6; 9 bases agree with TRBD1. Germline V gene lookup returns CDR1 SNHLY and CDR2 FYNNEI. J gave up 8 bases and V 6 bases, and 8 bases lay outside the gene matches. The CDR3 totals 15 residues. The DNA for the CDR3 is TGTGCCAGCAGGCGGGGGGACAGGGACTATTCACCCCTCCACTTT. It yields the protein CASRRGDRDYSPLHF.

This clonotype was found once. V is TRBV29-1 and J is TRBJ2-6; TRBD2 aligns across 7 bases. The CDR3 length is 14 residues. CDR1 SQVTM and CDR2 ANQGSEA come from the germline V gene. V shed 7 bases and J 4 bases; nucleotides not matched to a gene: 7. The CDR3 DNA follows: TGCAGCGCGGGGGAGGGTACGGGGGCCAACGTCCTGACTTTC. This codes for CSAGEGTGANVLTF.

The CDR3 here is CASSFSTDSGNTIYF. The CDR3 DNA reads as TGTGCCAGCAGCTTCTCGACGGACTCTGGAAACACCATATATTTT. The chain carries TRBV7-3 and TRBJ1-3; D not resolved. The CDR3 consists of 15 residues. V lost 3 bases to trimming and J lost 0 bases, with 9 bases between them. Germline CDR1 is SGHTA and CDR2 is FQGTGA.

This clonotype has only a few counts. The chain uses TRBV12-3 or TRBV12-4 and TRBJ2-4, with D tentatively TRBD1 or TRBD2 (5 bases each). V was pared by 5 bases and J by 8 bases, with 16 bases between. This CDR3 region has 14 residues. The CDR3 region is CASSPGTRGYIQYF. DNA of the CDR3: TGTGCCAGCAGTCCCGGGACCCGAGGGTACATTCAGTACTTC.

On this clonotype: Relative to the germline gene, one junction end is altered; a read error may explain this. The chain is built from TRBV4-1 and TRBJ2-3; a possible D gene is TRBD2 (6 bases). Germline CDR1 and CDR2: MGHRA and YSYEKL. CDR3 size: 14 residues. The DNA of the CDR3 is TGTGCCAGCAGCCGTGGAGGGGAAGGAGATACGCAGTATTTT. Its protein is CASSRGGEGDTQYF.